These 29 T cell receptor beta chains were sequenced from one sample in a study of OX40 agonist ivuxolimab in advanced cancers. The protocol was immunoSEQ multiplex PCR, while the TCRdb copy is restricted to in-frame clones and leaves out a portion. The table shows around 66,000 clones, with around 84% occurring only once. Material: CD4+ or CD8+ T cells sorted from blood, obtained in a trial of the OX40 agonist ivuxolimab. The receptors here all came from an adult with an advanced solid tumor such as melanoma, head and neck, liver or kidney cancer.

This clone was detected only a few times. V gene TRBV5-1 combines with J gene TRBJ2-2; TRBD1 aligns across 7 bases. Trimming took 4 bases from V and 7 from J; bases not matched to a gene: 10. Germline V gene lookup returns CDR1 SGHRS and CDR2 YFSETQ. The CDR3 contains 15 residues. CDR3 in amino acids: CASSQSRTGVGELFF. CDR3 sequence (DNA): TGCGCCAGCAGCCAGTCACGTACAGGGGTCGGGGAGCTGTTTTTT.

This sequence joins TRBV5-4 and TRBJ2-7; no firm D call. This CDR3 contains 13 residues. Germline CDR1 reads SGHNT; CDR2 reads YYREEE (reference sequence). Trimming pared 7 bases from V and 5 bases from J, leaving 16 bases between. The CDR3, as DNA: TGTGCCAGCTCTCTCATCGGGCGCGACGAGCAGTACTTC. Translated: CASSLIGRDEQYF.

The chain combines TRBV15 with TRBJ1-5; 9 bases are shared with TRBD1. The length of the CDR3 is 16 residues. Germline CDR1 and CDR2: LNHNV and YYDKDF (reference sequence). Trimming cost V 2 bases and J 4 bases; bases outside gene matches: 6. CDR3 amino acids: CATSRPGTGNNQPQHF. As DNA, the CDR3 is TGTGCCACCAGCAGACCCGGGACAGGGAATAATCAGCCCCAGCATTTT.

This rearrangement joins TRBV28 to TRBJ1-5; D gene unclear. Germline CDR1 reads MDHEN; CDR2 reads SYDVKM. The CDR3 has 15 amino acids. V was trimmed by 7 bases and J by 1 base, leaving 14 bases between them. CDR3 region: CASTRGPLSNQPQHF. CDR3 sequence (DNA): TGTGCCAGCACCCGAGGTCCTCTAAGCAATCAGCCCCAGCATTTT.

The V gene is TRBV7-2, the J gene TRBJ2-3; 7 nucleotides align to TRBD1. V lost 2 bases, J lost 6 bases, and 8 bases stayed unmatched. The CDR3 contains 15 residues. Germline CDR1 is SGHTA and CDR2 is FQGNSA. CDR3 DNA sequence: TGTGCCAGCAGCTTACGAGGGGGCGGGTGGGATACGCAGTATTTT. It specifies CASSLRGGGWDTQYF.

The V call is TRBV19, the J call TRBJ2-7; no definite D call. Germline-derived CDR1 and CDR2 are LNHDA and SQIVND (reference sequence). The CDR3 runs to 14 residues. V was cut by 3 bases and J by 1 base, with 10 bases left in between. This chain's CDR3 is CASSISAESYEQYF. The CDR3, as DNA: TGTGCCAGTAGTATTTCGGCCGAGTCCTACGAGCAGTACTTC.

The chain is built from TRBV30 and TRBJ1-2, with D perhaps TRBD1 (6 bases). The germline gives CDR1 GTSNPN, CDR2 SVGIG (reference sequence). The CDR3 loop spans 12 amino acids. The V gene lost 0 bases and the J gene lost 8 bases, with 10 bases spanning the gap. This CDR3 reads CAWSVLRGGYTF. The CDR3 DNA follows: TGTGCCTGGAGTGTACTAAGGGGGGGCTACACCTTC.

The chain uses TRBV5-6 and TRBJ2-1; D remains unclear. With 1 base removed from V and 7 bases from J, the gap between germline ends came to 12 bases. The CDR3 runs 14 residues. The germline V gene encodes CDR1 SGHDT and CDR2 YYEEEE. CDR3 loop: CASSLYWQANEQFF. The CDR3 bases are TGTGCCAGCAGCTTGTATTGGCAGGCTAATGAGCAGTTCTTC.

The chain combines TRBV10-3 with TRBJ2-7, with D tentatively TRBD1 (6 bases). Deletions cut 2 bases from V and 5 bases from J, with 13 bases between. Germline V CDR1 and CDR2: ENHRY, SYGVKD. This CDR3 is 14 amino acids long. The CDR3: CAISEVGAGDEQYF. The DNA of the CDR3 is TGTGCCATCAGTGAGGTGGGGGCAGGGGACGAGCAGTACTTC.

The rearrangement joins TRBV7-2 to TRBJ2-1, with 7 nucleotides matching TRBD1. The CDR3 runs to 14 residues. V lost 2 bases and J lost 3; bases outside the gene matches: 1. The germline gives CDR1 SGHTA, CDR2 FQGNSA. As DNA, the CDR3 is TGTGCCAGCAGCTTACGGGACAGCTACAATGAGCAGTTCTTC. This sequence encodes CASSLRDSYNEQFF.

The chain employs TRBV19 and TRBJ1-2; D might be TRBD1 (5 bases). CDR3 length: 18 residues. The ends were cut back, 2 bases at V and 0 bases at J, with 19 bases in the middle. Germline values: CDR1 LNHDA, CDR2 SQIVND (reference sequence). Here the CDR3 DNA reads TGTGCCAGTAGTATAAGGGGCCCACAAGCTACCGCTAACTATGGCTACACCTTC. Amino acid sequence: CASSIRGPQATANYGYTF. The variable domain in full, with the rest retrieved from reference TRBV19 and TRBJ1-2, is DGGITQSPKYLFRKEGQNVTLSCEQNLNHDAMYWYRQDPGQGLRLIYYSQIVNDFQKGDIAEGYSVSREKKESFPLTVTSAQKNPTAFYLCASSIRGPQATANYGYTFGSGTRLTVV.

The gene calls are TRBV19 and TRBJ1-6; a weak D match, TRBD1 (5 bases). This CDR3 has 15 amino acids. Germline CDR1 and CDR2: LNHDA and SQIVND (reference sequence). V gave up 7 bases and J gave up 8 bases, with 18 bases separating them. The CDR3 protein is CASNGGIGLDSPLHF. CDR3 DNA: TGTGCCAGTAACGGGGGGATAGGCTTGGATTCACCCCTCCACTTT.

The rearrangement uses TRBV25-1 and TRBJ1-6; no reliable D call. CDR3 length: 13 residues. V was pared by 1 base and J by 8 bases, with 6 bases between. The V gene's germline CDR1 is MGHDK and CDR2 SYGVNS. The CDR3 sequence: CASSELWDSPLHF. DNA of the CDR3: TGTGCCAGCAGTGAATTATGGGATTCACCCCTCCACTTT.

By sample fraction, this clone is medium-sized. The V and J genes are TRBV5-1 and TRBJ2-7; a possible D gene is TRBD1 (6 bases). Trimming removed 0 bases at V and 3 bases at J, with 7 bases between. The CDR3 spans 13 residues. The V gene's germline CDR1 is SGHRS and CDR2 YFSETQ. The CDR3 nucleotides are TGCGCCAGCAGCTTGGCGACAGGCTACGAGCAGTACTTC. Protein product: CASSLATGYEQYF. The full variable domain, completed using reference TRBV5-1 and TRBJ2-7, is KAGVTQTPRYLIKTRGQQVTLSCSPISGHRSVSWYQQTPGQGLQFLFEYFSETQRNKGNFPGRFSGRQFSNSRSEMNVSTLELGDSALYLCASSLATGYEQYFGPGTRLTVT.

The chain is built from TRBV7-2 and TRBJ1-2; D might be TRBD1 (6 bases). V lost 4 bases, J lost 4 bases, and 19 bases lay in between. The CDR3 is made up of 16 amino acids. Germline V gene data show CDR1 as SGHTA and CDR2 as FQGNSA. CDR3 bases: TGTGCCAGCAGCTCTACCTTCGTTGGCAGGGGCTATGGCTACACCTTC. The encoded protein is CASSSTFVGRGYGYTF.

The chain carries TRBV2 and TRBJ1-3; D ambiguous. V was pared by 7 bases and J by 4 bases, with 20 bases between. Per germline, CDR1 SNHLY and CDR2 FYNNEI. There are 16 residues in the CDR3. CDR3 DNA sequence: TGTGCCAGCACGCACAGCTACACCTCTACGGGAAACACCATATATTTT. Amino acids: CASTHSYTSTGNTIYF.

This clone was seen a handful of times. The rearrangement uses TRBV7-9 and TRBJ1-2, with 9 nucleotides matching TRBD1. V lost 5 bases to trimming and J lost 6 bases; unmatched junction nucleotides: 10. The germline gives CDR1 SEHNR, CDR2 FQNEAQ (reference sequence). CDR3 size: 15 residues. For the CDR3, the DNA is TGTGCCAGCAGCCTATGGGACAGGGAGTCGGATGGCTACACCTTC. Translating gives CASSLWDRESDGYTF.

V gene TRBV4-1 combines with J gene TRBJ2-1, with 8 bases fitting TRBD1. Germline loops: CDR1 MGHRA, CDR2 YSYEKL. Losses at the gene ends were 0 bases for V and 3 bases for J; bases not matched to a gene: 4. This CDR3 has 16 amino acids. The CDR3: CASSQDLTGGYNEQFF. The DNA of the CDR3 is TGCGCCAGCAGCCAAGATCTCACAGGGGGCTACAATGAGCAGTTCTTC.

This clone was found once. The gene calls are TRBV6-7 and TRBJ1-1, with D unresolved. TRBV6-7 is an ORF for which the function is uncertain. V was cut by 0 bases and J by 7 bases, with 12 bases left in between. CDR3 length: 14 residues. CDR3 in DNA: TGTGCCAGCAGTTACTCGAGGCGCCTGGGTGAAGCTTTCTTT. Its protein product is CASSYSRRLGEAFF.

This clone was recorded a few times. The chain has TRBV28 and TRBJ2-7; D unclear. Germline V lookup: CDR1 MDHEN, CDR2 SYDVKM. There are 12 residues in the CDR3. The V end lost 3 bases, the J end lost 7 bases, and 10 bases lay between the germline ends. CDR3 in DNA: TGTGCCAGCAGTTTGCAAGGAGAAGAGCAGTACTTC. Translated, it gives CASSLQGEEQYF. Drawing the rest from reference TRBV28 and TRBJ2-7, the complete variable domain is DVKVTQSSRYLVKRTGEKVFLECVQDMDHENMFWYRQDPGLGLRLIYFSYDVKMKEKGDIPEGYSVSREKKERFSLILESASTNQTSMYLCASSLQGEEQYFGPGTRLTVT.

This rearrangement joins TRBV7-9 to TRBJ1-1; a possible D gene is TRBD1 (5 bases). Germline loops: CDR1 SEHNR, CDR2 FQNEAQ (reference sequence). V dropped 5 bases and J dropped 5 bases, with 15 bases sitting between them. CDR3 length: 14 amino acids. CDR3 bases: TGTGCCAGCAGCGAGGGGCCAGCGGGAACTGAAGCTTTCTTT. The encoded protein is CASSEGPAGTEAFF.

The CDR3 loop is CASSFKSTDTQYF. The CDR3 region has the DNA TGTGCCAGCAGCTTCAAGAGCACAGATACGCAGTATTTT. V and J are TRBV27 and TRBJ2-3; D call uncertain. In germline, CDR1 is MNHEY, CDR2 SMNVEV (reference sequence). V lost 6 bases to trimming and J lost 0 bases, with 7 bases between them. This CDR3 region has 13 residues.

The V and J genes are TRBV2 and TRBJ1-5; 9 nucleotides match TRBD1. Trimming cost V 10 bases and J 0 bases; bases outside gene matches: 4. The V gene's germline CDR1 is SNHLY and CDR2 FYNNEI. The CDR3 spans 14 residues. The DNA of the CDR3 is TGTGCCACCCGGACAGGGGATAGCAATCAGCCCCAGCATTTT. Translated, it gives CATRTGDSNQPQHF.

The chain employs TRBV4-1 and TRBJ1-1; maybe TRBD1 (6 bases). The CDR3 loop spans 14 amino acids. Germline V gene lookup returns CDR1 MGHRA and CDR2 YSYEKL. The V end lost 2 bases, the J end lost 2 bases, and 9 bases lay between the germline ends. The CDR3 sequence is CASSQHRANTEAFF. DNA for the CDR3: TGCGCCAGCAGCCAACACAGGGCAAACACTGAAGCTTTCTTT.

This chain uses TRBV6-6 with TRBJ2-7; maybe TRBD1 (5 bases). This CDR3 is built from 14 residues. V lost 5 bases to trimming and J lost 0 bases, with 11 bases between them. The germline V gene encodes CDR1 MNHNY and CDR2 SVGAGI (reference sequence). The CDR3 is CASSPRQTSYEQYF. CDR3 sequence (DNA): TGTGCCAGCAGTCCCCGACAGACCTCCTACGAGCAGTACTTC.

This sequence joins TRBV9 and TRBJ2-7; the D gene is possibly TRBD2 (5 bases). Germline values: CDR1 SGDLS, CDR2 YYNGEE. Trimming took off 4 bases at V and 3 bases at J, with 20 bases between the two ends. The CDR3 is 16 residues long. This chain's CDR3 is CASSRGYSDRGYEQYF. DNA for the CDR3: TGTGCCAGCAGCCGAGGGTACAGCGACCGTGGCTACGAGCAGTACTTC.

The CDR3 DNA is TGTGCCAGCAGTCCTGGACTAGCGGCAATTTACGAGCAGTACGTC. As protein: CASSPGLAAIYEQYV. The chain joins TRBV2 to TRBJ2-7, with 10 nucleotides matching TRBD2. CDR1 SNHLY and CDR2 FYNNEI come from the germline V gene. Losses at the gene ends were 5 bases for V and 4 bases for J; bases not matched to a gene: 8. CDR3 size: 15 residues.

CDR3 sequence: CASSDRDLGTDTEAFF. CDR3 DNA sequence: TGTGCCAGTAGCGACCGGGACCTAGGGACGGACACTGAAGCTTTCTTT. This sequence joins TRBV19 and TRBJ1-1; TRBD1 is a possible D gene (5 bases). Trimming removed 6 bases at V and 3 bases at J, with 20 bases between. CDR1 LNHDA and CDR2 SQIVND come from the germline V gene (reference sequence). The CDR3 has 16 amino acids.

The V call is TRBV13, the J call TRBJ2-7, with 8 nucleotides matching TRBD2. The CDR3 runs 15 residues. Per the germline V gene, CDR1 is PRHDT and CDR2 is FYEKMQ (reference sequence). V dropped 0 bases and J dropped 3; count of bases not matched to a gene: 4. This CDR3 reads CASSLGTSAHYEQYF. CDR3 in DNA: TGTGCCAGCAGCTTAGGGACTAGCGCCCACTACGAGCAGTACTTC.